This T cell receptor (beta chain) was captured by sequencing in a study of STAT5B mutations in CD4+ large granular lymphocyte leukemia. Broader study findings: Higher CD4+ than CD8+ T-LGLL clonality might reflect small sample size. TRBV06-family usage was enriched in top patient clones (8/27) versus controls (2/35). CD4-sorted patient repertoires seemed more clonal than healthy CD4+ repertoires.

Concerning this clone itself: Antigen specificity is unknown.

This was a survey-level run. Some clones are missing from TCRdb's copy, which holds only in-frame ones; the method was immunoSEQ multiplex PCR. Counted here are roughly 40,000 clones, roughly 79% occurring once; the ten biggest clones make up about 3.8%. The V gene's germline CDR1 is SNHLY and CDR2 FYNNEI. This CDR3 contains 17 residues. The ends lost 5 bases at V and 2 bases at J; junction bases unmatched: 9. Sample: CD4+ T cells from blood buffy coats. The rearrangement joins TRBV2 to TRBJ2-3; 11 bases are shared with TRBD2. The sequence was collected from a human donor in good health. CDR3 DNA: TGTGCCAGCAGTCGGACTAGCGGGTTGGGGTTCACAGATACGCAGTATTTT. Residues: CASSRTSGLGFTDTQYF.